Each of the 21 T cell receptor beta chains below was sequenced from the same sample in a study of cytomegalovirus exposure and HLA in healthy donors. Primers included in the PCR were 60 Vbeta and 13 Jbeta primers. The data were produced by immunoSEQ multiplex PCR, yet TCRdb's version contains in-frame clones alone and is incomplete. This table holds 200,000 to 250,000 clones, under 90% found once. The sample was PBMCs. These receptors all come from a human donor in good health.

This chain joins TRBV27 and TRBJ2-3; TRBD2 is a possible D gene (6 bases). Trimming stripped 3 bases from V and 7 bases from J, with 14 bases between. CDR1 MNHEY and CDR2 SMNVEV come from the germline V gene (reference sequence). The CDR3 runs to 14 residues. The CDR3 loop is CASSFVAAPHTQYF. The CDR3 coding sequence is TGTGCCAGCAGTTTTGTAGCGGCCCCACATACGCAGTATTTT.

The genes are TRBV7-9 and TRBJ1-5; D may be TRBD1 (5 bases). The germline V and J ends were trimmed by 5 bases and 7 bases, with 12 bases remaining between them. The CDR3 is made up of 13 amino acids. CDR1 SEHNR and CDR2 FQNEAQ come from the germline V gene (reference sequence). The CDR3 here is CASSGGLGQPQHF. CDR3 sequence (DNA): TGTGCCAGCAGCGGGGGGTTGGGCCAGCCCCAGCATTTT. Looking up the rest from reference TRBV7-9 and TRBJ1-5 gives the full variable domain: DTGVSQNPRHKITKRGQNVTFRCDPISEHNRLYWYRQTLGQGPEFLTYFQNEAQLEKSRLLSDRFSAERPKGSFSTLEIQRTEQGDSAMYLCASSGGLGQPQHFGDGTRLSIL.

The V gene is TRBV7-9, the J gene TRBJ2-7; 7 bases fit TRBD1. Looked up from germline, CDR1 is SEHNR and CDR2 is FQNEAQ (reference sequence). The CDR3 is 13 residues long. J gave up 6 bases and V 4 bases, and 6 bases lay outside the gene matches. The CDR3, as DNA: TGTGCCAGCAGCTACGACAGGGCGTTCGAGCAGTACTTC. Its protein is CASSYDRAFEQYF.

CDR3 nucleotides: TGTGCCAGCAGGGGGGCTGCTTACACAGATACGCAGTATTTT. It translates to CASRGAAYTDTQYF. The rearrangement links TRBV6-1 to TRBJ2-3; D may be TRBD1 (6 bases). The length of the CDR3 is 14 residues. The V and J ends lost 6 bases and 2 bases respectively, with 12 bases between them. Germline CDR1 is MNHNS and CDR2 is SASEGT.

The chain joins TRBV27 to TRBJ2-1; TRBD2 might be the D (5 bases). Trimming left V 6 bases short and J 4 bases short, with 10 bases between. Germline-derived CDR1 and CDR2 are MNHEY and SMNVEV (reference sequence). The CDR3 has 13 residues. CDR3 bases: TGTGCCAGCAGCTACGGACTGTACAATGAGCAGTTCTTC. Encoded protein: CASSYGLYNEQFF.

The chain carries TRBV7-2 and TRBJ2-7, with 7 bases matching TRBD1. Trimming at V came to 5 bases and at J to 3 bases, leaving 16 bases not matched to a gene. The CDR3 covers 17 residues. From germline, CDR1 is SGHTA and CDR2 FQGNSA. The CDR3 DNA reads TGTGCCAGCAGCCGGACAGGCGGAACACGGAGTGGCTACGAGCAGTACTTC. Translating it yields CASSRTGGTRSGYEQYF.

The genes are TRBV28 and TRBJ2-3; 8 positions agree with TRBD2. CDR1 is MDHEN, CDR2 SYDVKM, per germline. After removal of 2 bases from V and 1 base from J, the junction contained 5 bases not matched to a gene. The CDR3 length is 16 residues. DNA for the CDR3: TGTGCCAGCAGTTTACCGGCTAGCGGGCGCACAGATACGCAGTATTTT. Translated, it gives CASSLPASGRTDTQYF.

The DNA of the CDR3 is TGTGCCAGCTCCCGTCTAGCGGGAGAGCCCTCCGAGCAGTACTTC. Translation gives CASSRLAGEPSEQYF. The chain is built from TRBV6-5 and TRBJ2-7, with TRBD2 matching 10 bases. The CDR3 length is 15 residues. Germline values: CDR1 MNHEY, CDR2 SVGAGI. V dropped 8 bases and J dropped 6; count of bases not matched to a gene: 13.

This rearrangement joins TRBV28 to TRBJ2-1, with D possibly being TRBD1 (6 bases). This CDR3 region has 13 residues. The germline CDR1 and CDR2 sequences are MDHEN and SYDVKM. Trimming removed 5 bases from V and 5 bases from J, with 10 bases in between. The CDR3 nucleotides are TGTGCCAGCAGTAGGACAGTGGACAATGAGCAGTTCTTC. Protein product: CASSRTVDNEQFF.

This clone showed up just a few times. The chain is built from TRBV5-5 and TRBJ1-2, with D hard to call. Per the germline V gene, CDR1 is SGHKS and CDR2 is YYEKEE (reference sequence). Trimming took 4 bases from V and 4 from J, leaving 17 bases between them. This CDR3 has 15 amino acids. In DNA form, the CDR3 reads TGTGCCAGCAGCCTCGAGGCCCCAAGACCCTATGGCTACACCTTC. Its protein product is CASSLEAPRPYGYTF.

The rearrangement joins TRBV4-1 to TRBJ2-1; possibly TRBD2 for D (6 bases). This CDR3 has 14 residues. Trimming took off 5 bases at V and 4 bases at J, with 12 bases between the two ends. The germline gives CDR1 MGHRA, CDR2 YSYEKL. This CDR3 reads CASSNRDFYNEQFF. CDR3 sequence (DNA): TGCGCCAGCAGCAACCGGGACTTTTACAATGAGCAGTTCTTC.

The chain has TRBV5-4 and TRBJ2-1, with 7 bases fitting TRBD2. The V gene's germline CDR1 is SGHNT and CDR2 YYREEE (reference sequence). There are 16 residues in the CDR3. With V trimmed by 4 bases and J by 8 bases, 15 bases remained unmatched. The CDR3 nucleotides read TGTGCCAGCAGCCCAGAAGGGGCGGGAGCTCTGTATGAGCAGTTCTTC. This gives the protein CASSPEGAGALYEQFF.

This clone has more than one count but fewer than ten. V is TRBV10-3 and J is TRBJ1-1; 7 nucleotides match TRBD1. The CDR3 has 12 residues. With 6 bases clipped from V and 5 bases from J, the junction kept 3 bases outside the gene matches. In germline, CDR1 is ENHRY, CDR2 SYGVKD. The DNA of the CDR3 is TGTGCCATCAGGCCGGACAGGACTGAAGCTTTCTTT. This encodes CAIRPDRTEAFF.

This chain connects TRBV7-9 to TRBJ1-1, with 7 nucleotides matching TRBD1. The germline V gene has CDR1 SEHNR and CDR2 FQNEAQ (reference sequence). V was clipped by 7 bases and J by 5 bases; unmatched bases: 7. This CDR3 contains 13 residues. The DNA of the CDR3 is TGTGCCAGCATGGAGGGGGCGAAGACTGAAGCTTTCTTT. This gives the protein CASMEGAKTEAFF.

The rearrangement links TRBV7-2 to TRBJ2-3; 9 nucleotides line up with TRBD2. The CDR3 loop spans 15 amino acids. V trimming: 0 bases; J trimming: 5 bases; junction bases outside the gene matches: 3. Germline CDR1 is SGHTA and CDR2 is FQGNSA. Written as DNA, the CDR3 is TGTGCCAGCAGCTTAGCGCGGACTAGCGTAGATACGCAGTATTTT. Translating it yields CASSLARTSVDTQYF.

V and J are TRBV20-1 and TRBJ2-3, with D hard to call. This CDR3 is built from 11 residues. Trimming removed 5 bases from V and 2 bases from J, with 5 bases in between. Germline V CDR1 and CDR2: DFQATT, SNEGSKA (reference sequence). CDR3 sequence: CSAPYTDTQYF. CDR3 nucleotide sequence: TGCAGTGCTCCGTACACAGATACGCAGTATTTT.

The chain is built from TRBV2 and TRBJ2-7; 8 bases map to TRBD2. The CDR3 is 12 residues long. In germline, CDR1 is SNHLY, CDR2 FYNNEI. With V trimmed by 8 bases and J by 6 bases, 6 bases remained unmatched. The CDR3 spells CASLSGGTEQYF. The CDR3 DNA is TGTGCCAGCTTAAGCGGGGGCACCGAGCAGTACTTC.

The J gene is TRBJ2-7, the V gene TRBV7-3, with a tentative D call TRBD2 (5 bases). Trimming left V 1 base short and J 3 bases short, with 10 bases between. Germline CDR1 SGHTA, CDR2 FQGTGA. The CDR3 is made up of 14 amino acids. The CDR3 coding sequence is TGTGCCAGCAGCTTAAGTCGGGAAAGCTACGAGCAGTACTTC. It encodes CASSLSRESYEQYF.

The J gene is TRBJ2-7, the V gene TRBV5-1; 9 bases line up with TRBD1. The CDR3 length is 13 residues. Germline lookup yields CDR1 SGHRS and CDR2 YFSETQ. The J segment lost 7 bases and the V segment lost 2 bases, leaving 4 bases of the junction unmatched. The CDR3 nucleotides are TGCGCCAGCAGCTTAGACAGGGGGGGGGAGCAGTACTTC. This sequence encodes CASSLDRGGEQYF.

This clone was observed once. The chain links TRBV7-9 to TRBJ2-7; the D is unclear. The CDR3 consists of 16 residues. Germline V CDR1 and CDR2: SEHNR, FQNEAQ (reference sequence). V lost 5 bases and J lost 3, with 20 bases in between. The CDR3: CASSATPRHRIYEQYF. The CDR3 nucleotides read TGTGCCAGCAGCGCCACGCCGAGACACCGGATCTACGAGCAGTACTTC.

This rearrangement joins TRBV6-5 to TRBJ1-2, with no clear D. The CDR3 runs to 13 residues. V was pared by 8 bases and J by 3 bases, with 13 bases between. Germline CDR1 is MNHEY and CDR2 is SVGAGI. CDR3 region: CASGRDDYYGYTF. The CDR3, as DNA: TGTGCCAGCGGTCGTGATGACTACTATGGCTACACCTTC.